This T cell receptor (beta chain) is drawn from a study of blood T cell repertoires in COVID-19. As processed by the authors: Using reference gene primer amplification, nucleated cell counts were estimated. This table comes from immunoSEQ multiplex PCR, and its TCRdb copy is limited to in-frame clones, with some not included. V, J and clone size were drawn from that table, and D and trimming were deduced from the DNA. The sample includes about 230,000 clones, around 88% seen only once; the top ten take 2% to 2.5%. Participants reported their clinical history, and cohort assignment relied on those reports. CDR1 and CDR2 from the germline V gene are MNHEY and SVGEGT. The J segment lost 5 bases and the V segment lost 6 bases, leaving 3 bases of the junction unmatched. CDR3 size: 12 residues.

The chain couples TRBV6-2 or TRBV6-3 to TRBJ1-2, with 7 bases aligning to TRBD1. The sample comprised PBMCs or T cells enriched from blood (not recorded which). This receptor was obtained from a woman in her thirties or forties with acute COVID-19. The CDR3 spells CASSGTAYGYTF. CDR3 in DNA: TGTGCCAGCAGCGGGACAGCATATGGCTACACCTTC.